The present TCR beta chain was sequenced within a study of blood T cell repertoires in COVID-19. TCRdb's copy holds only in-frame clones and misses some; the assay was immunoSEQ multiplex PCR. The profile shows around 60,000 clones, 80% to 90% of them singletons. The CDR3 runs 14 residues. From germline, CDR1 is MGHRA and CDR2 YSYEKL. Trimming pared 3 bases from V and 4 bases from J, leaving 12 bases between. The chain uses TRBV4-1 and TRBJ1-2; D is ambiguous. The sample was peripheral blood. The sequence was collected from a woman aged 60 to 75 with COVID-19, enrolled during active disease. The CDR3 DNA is TGCGCCAGCAGCCACCCCGGGGTAGCCTATGGCTACACCTTC. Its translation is CASSHPGVAYGYTF.